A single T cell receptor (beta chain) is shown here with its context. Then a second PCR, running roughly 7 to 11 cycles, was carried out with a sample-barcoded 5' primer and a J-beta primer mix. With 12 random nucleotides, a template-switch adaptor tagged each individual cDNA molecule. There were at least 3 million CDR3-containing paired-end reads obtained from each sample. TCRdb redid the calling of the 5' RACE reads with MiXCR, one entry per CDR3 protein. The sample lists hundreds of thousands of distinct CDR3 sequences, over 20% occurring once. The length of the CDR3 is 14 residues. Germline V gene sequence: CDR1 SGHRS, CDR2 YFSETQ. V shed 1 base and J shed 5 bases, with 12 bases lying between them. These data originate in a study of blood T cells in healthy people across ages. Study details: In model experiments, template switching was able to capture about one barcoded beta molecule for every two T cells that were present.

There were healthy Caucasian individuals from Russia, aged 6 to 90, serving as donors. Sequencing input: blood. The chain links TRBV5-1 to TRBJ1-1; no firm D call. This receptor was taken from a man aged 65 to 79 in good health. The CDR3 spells CASSLFDRETEAFF. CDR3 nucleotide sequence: TGCGCCAGCAGCTTGTTCGATCGGGAGACTGAAGCTTTCTTT. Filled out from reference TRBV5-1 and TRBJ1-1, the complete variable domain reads KAGVTQTPRYLIKTRGQQVTLSCSPISGHRSVSWYQQTPGQGLQFLFEYFSETQRNKGNFPGRFSGRQFSNSRSEMNVSTLELGDSALYLCASSLFDRETEAFFGQGTRLTVV.